The sequence of this T cell receptor beta chain was determined in a study of metastatic and nonmetastatic thyroid tumors. Study-level findings and limits: Benign nodules reportedly had significantly lower TCR beta diversity than malignant thyroid tumors in blood and tumor.

Thyroid surgery took place with no prior treatment in any patient. Authors' analysis steps: CDR3 differences across clinicopathological groups were used to build a distant-metastasis classifier for papillary thyroid cancer. TCRdb reassembled clones from the PCR reads with MiXCR. The V and J calls reflect TCRdb's pipeline rather than the authors' work. The sample includes roughly 65,000 clones, approximately 15% seen only once; the top ten take over 6%. This clone came up a few times. Its antigen is undetermined. Material: blood. This clonotype was sampled from a male donor with papillary thyroid cancer or a benign thyroid nodule (not recorded which). Some clones in this sample may be carry-over from other donors' samples.

The CDR3 sequence: CASKAGQGTSYEQYF. The CDR3, as DNA: TGTGCCAGCAAAGCCGGACAGGGTACCTCCTACGAGCAGTACTTC. The chain has TRBV6-1 and TRBJ2-7; 8 positions agree with TRBD1. This CDR3 has 15 amino acids. J gave up 0 bases and V 7 bases, and 8 bases lay outside the gene matches. The germline gives CDR1 MNHNS, CDR2 SASEGT.